A single sample gave rise to the 3 T cell receptor beta chains below, sequenced in a study of tumor-infiltrating lymphocytes in primary liver carcinoma. Production of TCR beta cDNA used 400 to 600 ng total RNA together with a constant-region primer. Amplification in three nested multiplex PCR rounds with slightly modified ARM-PCR gave rise to TCR beta libraries. For approximately 9 cycles apiece, the opening two PCR rounds ran with TRBV1-TRBV30 forward primers and a C-beta reverse primer. MiXCR was run by TCRdb on the multiplex PCR reads, yielding one entry per CDR3 protein. The sample includes around 60,000 distinct CDR3 sequences, about 65% of them seen just once. Extraction of RNA together with DNA used about 20-34 mg of unsorted bulk tissue. Sequencing input: liver tumor tissue from sampling region 4. Subset meaning: tumor region T4, right-lateral pole. These receptors were taken from a man aged 40-50 years with primary liver carcinoma and hepatitis B virus infection.

Remarks on this clonotype: It may be a read error: a sequence one base away is much more abundant. The chain couples TRBV7-9 to TRBJ2-1; D unresolved. The germline gives CDR1 SEHNR, CDR2 FQNEAQ (reference sequence). CDR3 length: 14 amino acids. CDR3 sequence reads: CVSSLEGSRSEQFF. CDR3 DNA: TGTGTCAGCAGCTTAGAAGGTAGTCGGTCTGAGCAGTTCTTC.

This clonotype was detected ten times or more. The rearrangement joins TRBV11-3 to TRBJ2-1; D perhaps matches TRBD2 (6 bases). The CDR3 has 14 residues. Germline V CDR1 and CDR2: SGHNT, YENEEA. Deletions cut 1 base from V and 7 bases from J, with 11 bases between. The CDR3 region is CASSLGREKNEQFF. The CDR3, as DNA: TGTGCCAGCAGCTTAGGACGGGAGAAAAATGAGCAGTTCTTC. Supplemented by reference TRBV11-3 and TRBJ2-1, the full variable domain reads EAGVVQSPRYKIIEKKQPVAFWCNPISGHNTLYWYLQNLGQGPELLIRYENEEAVDDSQLPKDRFSAERLKGVDSTLKIQPAELGDSAVYLCASSLGREKNEQFFGPGTRLTVL.

CDR3 region: CASSVQGATNEKLFF. For the CDR3, the DNA is TGTGCCAGCAGTGTCCAGGGGGCGACTAATGAAAAACTGTTTTTT. This chain uses TRBV6-1 with TRBJ1-4; 8 nucleotides agree with TRBD1. V was pared by 4 bases and J by 2 bases, with 3 bases of the junction left unmatched. CDR1 and CDR2 from the germline V gene are MNHNS and SASEGT. This CDR3 comprises 15 residues.